This is a list of T cell receptor beta chains from one sample in a study of cytomegalovirus exposure and HLA in healthy donors. The data were produced by immunoSEQ multiplex PCR, yet TCRdb's version contains in-frame clones alone and is incomplete. The repertoire holds approximately 120,000 clones, 74% seen once, with 2% to 2.5% in the top ten. Sequenced sample: PBMCs. Receptors were obtained from a human donor in good health. CDR3s include the opening cysteine and the closing phenylalanine or tryptophan. The D gene is left open where the match is weak. The listing skips clone size in some rows; elsewhere it reads once, few, many or a size class.

CDR3 length: 13; J gene: TRBJ2-7; D gene: NA; V gene: TRBV7-6; clone size: NA; CDR3 DNA: TGTGCCAGCAGCTACAGGGATCACTACGAGCAGTACTTC; CDR3 protein: CASSYRDHYEQYF
CDR3 length: 19; J gene: TRBJ2-6; D gene: NA; V gene: TRBV5-1; clone size: NA; CDR3 DNA: TGCGCCAGCAGCTTGGCCCGCGGTACGGCCAGCTCTGGGGCCAACGTCCTGACTTTC; CDR3 protein: CASSLARGTASSGANVLTF
CDR3 length: 11; J gene: TRBJ1-1; D gene: NA; V gene: TRBV30; clone size: NA; CDR3 DNA: TGTGCCTGGAGTGTGGCAGTTGAAGCTTTCTTT; CDR3 protein: CAWSVAVEAFF
CDR3 length: 15; J gene: TRBJ1-6; D gene: TRBD1; V gene: TRBV15; clone size: NA; CDR3 DNA: TGTGCCACCAGCAGAAAAGGACAGGGGAATTCACCCCTCCACTTT; CDR3 protein: CATSRKGQGNSPLHF
CDR3 length: 13; J gene: TRBJ1-1; D gene: NA; V gene: TRBV2; clone size: NA; CDR3 DNA: TGTGCCAGCACCATACAGGGGAACACTGAAGCTTTCTTT; CDR3 protein: CASTIQGNTEAFF
CDR3 length: 14; J gene: TRBJ2-7; D gene: TRBD2; V gene: TRBV7-2; clone size: NA; CDR3 DNA: TGTGCCAGCAGCTCCGCGGGAGGATCCCACGAGCAGTACTTC; CDR3 protein: CASSSAGGSHEQYF
CDR3 length: 14; J gene: TRBJ1-2; D gene: TRBD1; V gene: TRBV29-1; clone size: few; CDR3 DNA: TGCAGCGTTGAAGAATGGGGAACCGACAGGGGCGGCACCTTC; CDR3 protein: CSVEEWGTDRGGTF
CDR3 length: 17; J gene: TRBJ2-7; D gene: TRBD2; V gene: TRBV13; clone size: NA; CDR3 DNA: TGTGCCAGCAGCCAACGGACTAGCGGGAGGGCCTCCTACGAGCAGTACTTC; CDR3 protein: CASSQRTSGRASYEQYF
CDR3 length: 14; J gene: TRBJ2-1; D gene: NA; V gene: TRBV10-1; clone size: NA; CDR3 DNA: TGCGCCAGCAGTCAAACAGGGTCGGGCAATGAGCAGTTCTTC; CDR3 protein: CASSQTGSGNEQFF
CDR3 length: 19; J gene: TRBJ2-3; D gene: TRBD2; V gene: TRBV28; clone size: NA; CDR3 DNA: TGTGCCAGCAGTCCCGGGGCGGGAGGGCCACGGGGGGGCACAGATACGCAGTATTTT; CDR3 protein: CASSPGAGGPRGGTDTQYF
CDR3 length: 14; J gene: TRBJ1-6; D gene: TRBD1; V gene: TRBV28; clone size: NA; CDR3 DNA: TGTGCCAGCAGACCAAGACAGGGCCTCTCACCCCTCCACTTT; CDR3 protein: CASRPRQGLSPLHF
CDR3 length: 14; J gene: TRBJ1-6; D gene: TRBD1; V gene: TRBV6-1; clone size: NA; CDR3 DNA: TGTGCCAGCGTCTACAGGGGTAATAATTCACCCCTCCACTTT; CDR3 protein: CASVYRGNNSPLHF
CDR3 length: 14; J gene: TRBJ2-7; D gene: NA; V gene: TRBV15; clone size: NA; CDR3 DNA: TGTGCCACCAGCACGGACAGTTACTCCTACGAGCAGTACTTC; CDR3 protein: CATSTDSYSYEQYF
CDR3 length: 10; J gene: TRBJ1-2; D gene: NA; V gene: TRBV29-1; clone size: NA; CDR3 DNA: TGCAGCGTCGGCAGGGAAGGCTACACCTTC; CDR3 protein: CSVGREGYTF
CDR3 length: 14; J gene: TRBJ2-5; D gene: TRBD1; V gene: TRBV19; clone size: NA; CDR3 DNA: TGTGCCAGTAGTACCCAGGGGGTACAAGAGACCCAGTACTTC; CDR3 protein: CASSTQGVQETQYF
CDR3 length: 12; J gene: TRBJ1-6; D gene: NA; V gene: TRBV2; clone size: few; CDR3 DNA: TGTGCCAGCGGCGGGGCGGGGGCATCCCTCCACTTT; CDR3 protein: CASGGAGASLHF
CDR3 length: 13; J gene: TRBJ1-2; D gene: NA; V gene: TRBV30; clone size: NA; CDR3 DNA: TGTGCCTGGAGTGTAAGCGGGGGAAGAGGCTACACCTTC; CDR3 protein: CAWSVSGGRGYTF
CDR3 length: 14; J gene: TRBJ1-1; D gene: NA; V gene: TRBV6-5; clone size: few; CDR3 DNA: TGTGCCAGCAGAACCCGATCAGGGAACACTGAAGCTTTCTTT; CDR3 protein: CASRTRSGNTEAFF
CDR3 length: 14; J gene: TRBJ1-5; D gene: TRBD1; V gene: TRBV28; clone size: once; CDR3 DNA: TGTGCCAGCAGTCCAGACAGGGGGAATCAGCCCCAGCATTTT; CDR3 protein: CASSPDRGNQPQHF
CDR3 length: 11; J gene: TRBJ2-3; D gene: TRBD2; V gene: TRBV5-1; clone size: NA; CDR3 DNA: TGCGCCAGTGCTAGCGGGGATACGCAGTATTTT; CDR3 protein: CASASGDTQYF
CDR3 length: 16; J gene: TRBJ2-3; D gene: TRBD2; V gene: TRBV27; clone size: NA; CDR3 DNA: TGTGCCAGCAGTACATACGGACTAGCGGGCACAGATACGCAGTATTTT; CDR3 protein: CASSTYGLAGTDTQYF
CDR3 length: 14; J gene: TRBJ2-5; D gene: TRBD2; V gene: TRBV27; clone size: NA; CDR3 DNA: TGTGCCAGCTTTGGAGGGCGGGGGCAAGAGACCCAGTACTTC; CDR3 protein: CASFGGRGQETQYF
CDR3 length: 17; J gene: TRBJ2-2; D gene: NA; V gene: TRBV5-1; clone size: NA; CDR3 DNA: TGCGCCAGCAGCCCTCACTTGAGGGATTCGAACACCGGGGAGCTGTTTTTT; CDR3 protein: CASSPHLRDSNTGELFF
CDR3 length: 12; J gene: TRBJ2-2; D gene: NA; V gene: TRBV13; clone size: few; CDR3 DNA: TGTGCCAGCAGCTATAGCGTCGGGGAGCTGTTTTTT; CDR3 protein: CASSYSVGELFF
CDR3 length: 15; J gene: TRBJ1-4; D gene: TRBD1; V gene: TRBV5-1; clone size: NA; CDR3 DNA: TGCGCCAGCAGCTTCGGGGGACAGAGGAATGAAAAACTGTTTTTT; CDR3 protein: CASSFGGQRNEKLFF
CDR3 length: 15; J gene: TRBJ2-7; D gene: TRBD2; V gene: TRBV30; clone size: NA; CDR3 DNA: TGTGCCTGGAGGGGCGCTAGCGGGCCGGGCCACGAGCAGTACTTC; CDR3 protein: CAWRGASGPGHEQYF
CDR3 length: 16; J gene: TRBJ1-5; D gene: TRBD1; V gene: TRBV28; clone size: once; CDR3 DNA: TGTGCCAGCAGCGAACGGACAGGGGGCGGCAATCAGCCCCAGCATTTT; CDR3 protein: CASSERTGGGNQPQHF
CDR3 length: 13; J gene: TRBJ2-1; D gene: NA; V gene: TRBV7-2; clone size: few; CDR3 DNA: TGTGCCAGCAGCTTAATGAGCTACAATGAGCAGTTCTTC; CDR3 protein: CASSLMSYNEQFF
CDR3 length: 15; J gene: TRBJ2-5; D gene: NA; V gene: TRBV7-9; clone size: NA; CDR3 DNA: TGTGCCAGCAGCTTAGGGTCAGGGTTACAAGAGACCCAGTACTTC; CDR3 protein: CASSLGSGLQETQYF
CDR3 length: 14; J gene: TRBJ1-1; D gene: TRBD1; V gene: TRBV13; clone size: NA; CDR3 DNA: TGTGCCAGCAGCGACCGGGACAGGGCTTTTGAAGCTTTCTTT; CDR3 protein: CASSDRDRAFEAFF
CDR3 length: 15; J gene: TRBJ1-1; D gene: NA; V gene: TRBV5-4; clone size: NA; CDR3 DNA: TGTGCCAGCAGCTTTGCGGTAGGGAGGAACACTGAAGCTTTCTTT; CDR3 protein: CASSFAVGRNTEAFF
CDR3 length: 14; J gene: TRBJ1-2; D gene: NA; V gene: TRBV28; clone size: NA; CDR3 DNA: TGTGCCAGCAGTTCTTTACAGGTGATCTATGGCTACACCTTC; CDR3 protein: CASSSLQVIYGYTF
CDR3 length: 16; J gene: TRBJ2-7; D gene: NA; V gene: TRBV21-1; clone size: few; CDR3 DNA: TGTGCCAGCATAGTCAGCGGGACAGGGGGCCCCTACGAGCAGTACTTC; CDR3 protein: CASIVSGTGGPYEQYF
CDR3 length: 16; J gene: TRBJ2-7; D gene: NA; V gene: TRBV9; clone size: NA; CDR3 DNA: TGTGCCAGCAGCGTAGAACCAGTCTCGGCGCGGAACGAGCAGTACTTC; CDR3 protein: CASSVEPVSARNEQYF
CDR3 length: 13; J gene: TRBJ2-7; D gene: NA; V gene: TRBV12-2; clone size: once; CDR3 DNA: TGTGCAAGTCGACCAGCGGGAACCTACGAGCAGTACTTC; CDR3 protein: CASRPAGTYEQYF
CDR3 length: 13; J gene: TRBJ1-1; D gene: NA; V gene: TRBV6-4; clone size: NA; CDR3 DNA: TGTGCCAGCAGTGAACAGGGGAACACTGAAGCTTTCTTT; CDR3 protein: CASSEQGNTEAFF
CDR3 length: 14; J gene: TRBJ2-7; D gene: NA; V gene: TRBV28; clone size: NA; CDR3 DNA: TGTGCCAGCAGGGTTACTAGCAAATGGAACGAGCAGTACTTC; CDR3 protein: CASRVTSKWNEQYF